These 25 T cell receptor beta chains came from one sample sequenced in a study of patients and donors after allogeneic stem cell transplantation (dated by TCRdb to about 2020). The library was generated by RT-PCR. Sequencing took place on a NextSeq 550. The raw public reads went through TCRdb reprocessing: fastp at Q25, MiXCR clone calling, in-frame beta chains kept. Rows with a matching CDR3 protein are joined into one entry that keeps the most common DNA and genes. For this sample the table gives roughly 960,000 distinct CDR3 sequences, of which 15% to 20% were detected only once. The ten most abundant clones make up approximately 5.9% of the sample. Specimen: blood, either unsorted or a sorted T cell fraction (not recorded which). All receptors come from a human donor who was either an allogeneic HSCT recipient or a stem cell or donor lymphocyte infusion donor (not recorded which). It is not recorded whose cells these are; they may come from a transplant donor.

V is TRBV4-2 and J is TRBJ1-4; no definite D call. Trimming took 1 base from V and 2 from J, leaving 11 bases between them. CDR1 is LGHNA and CDR2 is YNFKEQ in the germline V gene. There are 16 residues in the CDR3. The chain's CDR3 is CASSQGAGRTNEKLFF. The CDR3 region has the DNA TGTGCCAGCAGCCAAGGGGCGGGGAGGACTAATGAAAAACTGTTTTTT.

The chain links TRBV18 to TRBJ2-3; 10 bases are a match to TRBD2. This CDR3 is 17 amino acids long. With V trimmed by 2 bases and J by 0 bases, 5 bases remained unmatched. Germline-derived CDR1 and CDR2 are KGHSH and LQKENI. The CDR3 sequence: CASSPTLAGFSTDTQYF. For the CDR3, the DNA is TGTGCCAGCTCACCAACACTAGCGGGATTTAGCACAGATACGCAGTATTTT.

This clonotype was seen only a few times. As DNA, the CDR3 is TGTGCCAGCAGCTTAGAGAGCCGGGGATCCTACAATGAGCAGTTCTTC. This codes for CASSLESRGSYNEQFF. The chain has TRBV13 and TRBJ2-1; D may be TRBD2 (5 bases). The CDR3 consists of 16 residues. Germline V CDR1 and CDR2: PRHDT, FYEKMQ (reference sequence). V was pared by 1 base and J by 1 base, with 11 bases between.

V usage is TRBV24-1 and J usage is TRBJ2-1; unclear D gene. V shed 4 bases and J shed 4 bases, with 22 bases lying between them. Per the germline V gene, CDR1 is KGHDR and CDR2 is SFDVKD. CDR3 size: 18 residues. DNA of the CDR3: TGTGCCACCAGTGACCCAGCCAACGGGTCGCAATCTTACAATGAGCAGTTCTTC. This gives the protein CATSDPANGSQSYNEQFF.

This clonotype was counted a few times. This rearrangement joins TRBV20-1 to TRBJ1-1; no definite D call. Trimming pared 6 bases from V and 0 bases from J, leaving 8 bases between. The germline CDR1 and CDR2 sequences are DFQATT and SNEGSKA (reference sequence). The CDR3 consists of 12 residues. The CDR3 nucleotides read TGCAGTGCCCCCCCGTTGAACACTGAAGCTTTCTTT. Protein sequence: CSAPPLNTEAFF.

This chain connects TRBV20-1 to TRBJ1-1, with TRBD1 as a possible D gene (6 bases). The germline CDR1 and CDR2 sequences are DFQATT and SNEGSKA (reference sequence). This CDR3 comprises 15 residues. The V gene lost 1 base and the J gene lost 4 bases, with 16 bases spanning the gap. The CDR3 DNA sequence: TGCAGTGCTAGAGGTACAGGGTCGGGGGGCACTGAAGCTTTCTTT. This encodes CSARGTGSGGTEAFF.

The table lists this clonotype with a few counts. This rearrangement joins TRBV9 to TRBJ2-7; tentatively, D is TRBD1 or TRBD2 (6 bases each). V was clipped by 3 bases and J by 2 bases, with 9 bases between them. The CDR3 contains 13 residues. Per germline, CDR1 SGDLS and CDR2 YYNGEE. The DNA of the CDR3 is TGTGCCAGCAGCGCGGGGGCCACCTACGAGCAGTACTTC. This translates into CASSAGATYEQYF.

The J gene is TRBJ1-1, the V gene TRBV9, with D perhaps matching TRBD1 (5 bases). This CDR3 has 16 amino acids. Germline assignment: CDR1 SGDLS and CDR2 YYNGEE. V dropped 3 bases and J dropped 9 bases, with 24 bases sitting between them. CDR3 nucleotides: TGTGCCAGCAGCGGTGCGGGACGGCTGATCCCGGGACAAGCTTTCTTT. Protein: CASSGAGRLIPGQAFF.

The rearrangement links TRBV6-5 to TRBJ1-4; D gene uncertain. Trimming cost V 0 bases and J 0 bases, with 5 bases left between them. The CDR3 covers 15 residues. In germline, CDR1 is MNHEY, CDR2 SVGAGI. The CDR3 is CASSYSEATNEKLFF. DNA for the CDR3: TGTGCCAGCAGTTACTCTGAGGCAACTAATGAAAAACTGTTTTTT.

The sample holds a few counts of this clonotype. The gene calls are TRBV20-1 and TRBJ1-1; TRBD1 might be the D (6 bases). V was pared by 1 base and J by 1 base, with 13 bases between. Germline lookup yields CDR1 DFQATT and CDR2 SNEGSKA (reference sequence). CDR3 size: 15 residues. Here the CDR3 reads CSARVQGWTNTEAFF. DNA for the CDR3: TGCAGTGCTAGAGTTCAGGGGTGGACGAACACTGAAGCTTTCTTT.

Only a few counts were recorded for this clonotype. The rearrangement uses TRBV30 and TRBJ2-1, with a weak D call TRBD2 (6 bases). The germline CDR1 and CDR2 sequences are GTSNPN and SVGIG (reference sequence). V lost 0 bases to trimming and J lost 2 bases, with 14 bases between them. CDR3 size: 16 residues. In nucleotides, the CDR3 is TGTGCCTGGAGTGTTTGGGGGGAGAGTCCCTACAATGAGCAGTTCTTC. Its protein is CAWSVWGESPYNEQFF.

There are a few counts of this clonotype. The rearrangement links TRBV9 to TRBJ1-2; D is undetermined. Trimming shortened V by 4 bases and J by 4 bases, and 17 bases separated the two germline ends. Germline V lookup: CDR1 SGDLS, CDR2 YYNGEE. The CDR3 runs 15 residues. The CDR3 region is CASSISGDRSYGYTF. DNA for the CDR3: TGTGCCAGCAGCATTTCAGGTGATCGGAGCTATGGCTACACCTTC.

This clonotype was recorded a few times. Here the CDR3 DNA reads TGTGCCATCAGTGAGTCGCCGTTCCAAGGGCCCCAGCATTTT. Its protein product is CAISESPFQGPQHF. The J gene is TRBJ1-5, the V gene TRBV10-3, with D unresolved. The CDR3 has 14 amino acids. CDR1 and CDR2 from the germline V gene are ENHRY and SYGVKD. Trimming took off 0 bases at V and 9 bases at J, with 12 bases between the two ends.

This clonotype was recorded once. The genes are TRBV19 and TRBJ2-7; TRBD2 is a possible D gene (6 bases). V was pared by 6 bases and J by 6 bases, with 18 bases between. This CDR3 has 14 amino acids. CDR1 and CDR2 (germline): LNHDA, SQIVND (reference sequence). CDR3 loop: CASSLTGGSGEQYF. The DNA of the CDR3 is TGTGCCAGTAGCCTAACCGGGGGTTCGGGCGAGCAGTACTTC.

The gene calls are TRBV3-1 and TRBJ1-2, with D hard to call. The germline V gene encodes CDR1 LGHDT and CDR2 YNNKEL (reference sequence). CDR3 length equals 18 residues. The V gene lost 2 bases and the J gene lost 0 bases, with 19 bases spanning the gap. The CDR3 sequence is CASSQFPRKAGANYGYTF. Written as DNA, the CDR3 is TGTGCCAGCAGCCAATTCCCAAGGAAGGCCGGAGCTAACTATGGCTACACCTTC.

This clonotype has just a few counts. This chain uses TRBV6-1 with TRBJ2-1; 7 bases are shared with TRBD2. This CDR3 comprises 17 residues. The V gene's germline CDR1 is MNHNS and CDR2 SASEGT. The junction had 11 bases not matched to a gene; V was cut back by 6 bases and J by 0 bases. The CDR3 reads CASRRTMSGNSYNEQFF. The CDR3 DNA follows: TGTGCCAGCAGACGGACTATGAGCGGGAACTCCTACAATGAGCAGTTCTTC.

The V and J genes are TRBV2 and TRBJ2-3; 10 nucleotides agree with TRBD2. With 6 bases clipped from V and 3 bases from J, the junction kept 6 bases outside the gene matches. Germline assignment: CDR1 SNHLY and CDR2 FYNNEI. The CDR3 extends over 15 amino acids. CDR3 loop: CASRITSGVTDTQYF. For the CDR3, the DNA is TGTGCCAGCAGAATCACTAGCGGGGTTACAGATACGCAGTATTTT.

The rearrangement uses TRBV7-2 and TRBJ2-5, with 8 bases fitting TRBD2. Germline trimming cut 3 bases from V and 5 bases from J; bases unmatched to any gene: 5. This CDR3 spans 14 amino acids. CDR1 is SGHTA, CDR2 FQGNSA, per germline. CDR3: CASSLGLVGETQYF. The CDR3 nucleotides are TGTGCCAGCAGCTTGGGACTAGTGGGTGAGACCCAGTACTTC.

The chain carries TRBV20-1 and TRBJ1-5; D is ambiguous. CDR1 and CDR2 from the germline V gene are DFQATT and SNEGSKA (reference sequence). With 0 bases removed from V and 7 bases from J, the gap between germline ends came to 13 bases. The CDR3 spans 14 residues. Here the CDR3 DNA reads TGCAGTGCTAGAGAGCCTCATGGCTCCCAGCCCCAGCATTTT. Its protein product is CSAREPHGSQPQHF.

V gene TRBV5-1 combines with J gene TRBJ2-5; maybe TRBD1 (6 bases). Germline lookup yields CDR1 SGHRS and CDR2 YFSETQ. The CDR3 length is 14 residues. Deletions cut 5 bases from V and 0 bases from J, with 11 bases between. The CDR3 nucleotides are TGCGCCAGCAGGCATAGGGGGTACCAAGAGACCCAGTACTTC. Protein sequence: CASRHRGYQETQYF.

The chain carries TRBV10-3 and TRBJ1-1, with 11 bases identical to TRBD1. The CDR3 runs to 16 residues. Per germline, CDR1 ENHRY and CDR2 SYGVKD. The junction had 6 bases not matched to a gene; V was cut back by 3 bases and J by 3 bases. CDR3 residues: CAISDAPGQGDTEAFF. CDR3 nucleotide sequence: TGTGCCATCAGTGATGCCCCGGGACAGGGGGACACTGAAGCTTTCTTT.

This chain links TRBV29-1 with TRBJ1-1; D possibly corresponds to TRBD1 (6 bases). The germline gives CDR1 SQVTM, CDR2 ANQGSEA. V lost 1 base and J 6 bases, leaving 15 bases between the germline ends. This CDR3 has 14 residues. The CDR3: CSVEVKGVLPEAFF. In DNA, the CDR3 is TGCAGCGTTGAAGTAAAGGGGGTCTTACCTGAAGCTTTCTTT. Full variable domain (outside the CDR3, taken from reference TRBV29-1 and TRBJ1-1): SAVISQKPSRDICQRGTSLTIQCQVDSQVTMMFWYRQQPGQSLTLIATANQGSEATYESGFVIDKFPISRPNLTFSTLTVSNMSPEDSSIYLCSVEVKGVLPEAFFGQGTRLTVV.

This clonotype has more than one count but fewer than ten. The chain is built from TRBV12-3 or TRBV12-4 and TRBJ1-2; D is perhaps TRBD1 (6 bases). The CDR3 is made up of 17 amino acids. V lost 5 bases and J lost 1, with 20 bases in between. CDR3 coding DNA: TGTGCCAGCAGTCGGGGGGACCGAGGGGGATATAACTATGGCTACACCTTC. It codes for CASSRGDRGGYNYGYTF.

This clonotype was counted a few times. The V and J genes are TRBV20-1 and TRBJ1-1; 8 positions match TRBD1. V dropped 6 bases and J dropped 2; count of bases not matched to a gene: 8. The CDR3 contains 14 residues. CDR1 is DFQATT, CDR2 SNEGSKA, per germline (reference sequence). CDR3 sequence: CSAQPGTGNTEAFF. CDR3 DNA: TGCAGTGCCCAACCCGGGACAGGCAACACTGAAGCTTTCTTT.

This clonotype was seen ten or more times. The chain has TRBV20-1 and TRBJ2-3; TRBD2 might be the D (6 bases). The CDR3 is made up of 14 amino acids. The germline CDR1 and CDR2 sequences are DFQATT and SNEGSKA (reference sequence). V lost 3 bases and J 0 bases, leaving 10 bases between the germline ends. The DNA of the CDR3 is TGCAGTGCTAGGAGCAGCGGGAGCACAGATACGCAGTATTTT. Translated, it gives CSARSSGSTDTQYF.